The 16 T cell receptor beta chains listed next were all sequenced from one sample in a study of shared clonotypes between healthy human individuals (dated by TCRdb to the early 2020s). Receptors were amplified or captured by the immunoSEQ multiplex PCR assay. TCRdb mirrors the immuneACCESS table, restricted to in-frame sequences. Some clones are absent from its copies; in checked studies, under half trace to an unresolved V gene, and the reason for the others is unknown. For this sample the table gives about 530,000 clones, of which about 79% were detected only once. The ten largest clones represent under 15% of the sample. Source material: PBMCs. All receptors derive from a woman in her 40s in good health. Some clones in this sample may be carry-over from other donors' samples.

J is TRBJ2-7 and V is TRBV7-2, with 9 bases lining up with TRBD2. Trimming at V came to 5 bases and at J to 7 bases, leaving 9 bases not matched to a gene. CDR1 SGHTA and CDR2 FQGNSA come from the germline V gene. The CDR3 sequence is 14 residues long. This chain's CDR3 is CASSPGGREGEQYF. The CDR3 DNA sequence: TGTGCCAGCAGCCCTGGTGGGCGGGAGGGAGAGCAGTACTTC.

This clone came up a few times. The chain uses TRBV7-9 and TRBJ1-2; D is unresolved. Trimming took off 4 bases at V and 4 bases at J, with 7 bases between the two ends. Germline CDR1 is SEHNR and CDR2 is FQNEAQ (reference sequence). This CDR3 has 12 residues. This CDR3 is CASSSKFYGYTF. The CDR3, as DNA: TGTGCCAGCAGCTCGAAATTCTATGGCTACACCTTC.

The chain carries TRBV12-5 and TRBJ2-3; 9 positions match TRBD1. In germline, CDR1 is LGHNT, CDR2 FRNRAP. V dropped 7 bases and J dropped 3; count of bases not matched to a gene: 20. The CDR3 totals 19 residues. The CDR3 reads CASAHLPLGQGRWTDTQYF. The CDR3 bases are TGTGCTAGTGCCCATCTGCCCCTAGGACAGGGGAGGTGGACAGATACGCAGTATTTT.

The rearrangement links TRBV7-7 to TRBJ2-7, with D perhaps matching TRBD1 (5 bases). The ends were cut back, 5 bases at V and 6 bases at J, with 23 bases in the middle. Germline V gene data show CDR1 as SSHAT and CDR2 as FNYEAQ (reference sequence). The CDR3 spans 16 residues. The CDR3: CASSGPTGFRPSEQYF. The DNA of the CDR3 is TGTGCCAGCAGCGGCCCCACAGGCTTCCGACCCTCCGAGCAGTACTTC.

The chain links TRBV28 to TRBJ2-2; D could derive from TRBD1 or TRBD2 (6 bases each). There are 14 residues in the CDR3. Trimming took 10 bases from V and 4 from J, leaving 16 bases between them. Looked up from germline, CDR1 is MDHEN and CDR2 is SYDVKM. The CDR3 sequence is CAITKGGLTGELFF. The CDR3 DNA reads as TGTGCCATTACAAAGGGGGGCCTCACCGGGGAGCTGTTTTTT.

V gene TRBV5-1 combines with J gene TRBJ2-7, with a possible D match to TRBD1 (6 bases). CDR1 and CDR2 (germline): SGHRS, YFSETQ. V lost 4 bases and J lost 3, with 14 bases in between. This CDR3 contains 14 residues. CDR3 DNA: TGCGCCAGCAGCCCCCGGACAGAGTTCTACGAGCAGTACTTC. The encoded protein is CASSPRTEFYEQYF.

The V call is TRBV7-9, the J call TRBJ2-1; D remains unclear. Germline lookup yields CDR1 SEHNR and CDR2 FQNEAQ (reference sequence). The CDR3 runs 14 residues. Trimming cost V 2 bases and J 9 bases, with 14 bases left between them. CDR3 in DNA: TGTGCCAGCAGCTTATCAGTTAGCTACGGTGAGCAGTTCTTC. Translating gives CASSLSVSYGEQFF.

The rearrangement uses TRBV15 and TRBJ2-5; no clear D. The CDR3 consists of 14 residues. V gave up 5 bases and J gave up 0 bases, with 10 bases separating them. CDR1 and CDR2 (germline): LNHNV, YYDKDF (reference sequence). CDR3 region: CATSQHGYQETQYF. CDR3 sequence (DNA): TGTGCCACCAGCCAGCACGGGTACCAAGAGACCCAGTACTTC. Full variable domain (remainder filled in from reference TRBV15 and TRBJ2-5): DAMVIQNPRYQVTQFGKPVTLSCSQTLNHNVMYWYQQKSSQAPKLLFHYYDKDFNNEADTPDNFQSRRPNTSFCFLDIRSPGLGDTAMYLCATSQHGYQETQYFGPGTRLLVL.

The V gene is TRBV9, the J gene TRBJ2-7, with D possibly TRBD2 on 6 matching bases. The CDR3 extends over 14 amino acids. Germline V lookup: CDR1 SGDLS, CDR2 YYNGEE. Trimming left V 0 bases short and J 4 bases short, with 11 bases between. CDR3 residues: CASSVGEVGYEQYF. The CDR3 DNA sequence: TGTGCCAGCAGCGTAGGGGAGGTAGGGTACGAGCAGTACTTC.

CDR3 region: CASSAPGQGASRGNTIYF. The CDR3 region has the DNA TGTGCCAGCAGCGCTCCGGGACAGGGGGCGTCCAGGGGAAACACCATATATTTT. This chain uses TRBV9 with TRBJ1-3; the match to TRBD1 covers 12 bases. This CDR3 contains 18 residues. V lost 3 bases and J lost 4; bases outside the gene matches: 11. Germline V gives CDR1 SGDLS, CDR2 YYNGEE.

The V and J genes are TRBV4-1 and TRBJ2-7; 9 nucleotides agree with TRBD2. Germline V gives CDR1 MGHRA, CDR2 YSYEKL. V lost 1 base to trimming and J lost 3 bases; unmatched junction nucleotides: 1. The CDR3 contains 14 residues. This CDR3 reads CASSQGLAVYEQYF. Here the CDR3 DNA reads TGCGCCAGCAGCCAAGGACTAGCGGTCTACGAGCAGTACTTC.

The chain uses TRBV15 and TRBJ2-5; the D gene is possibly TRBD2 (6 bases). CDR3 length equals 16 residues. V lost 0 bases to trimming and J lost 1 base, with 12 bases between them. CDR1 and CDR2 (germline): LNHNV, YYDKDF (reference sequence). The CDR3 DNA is TGTGCCACCAGCAGAGATCCGGGGGTTGGCCAAGAGACCCAGTACTTC. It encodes CATSRDPGVGQETQYF. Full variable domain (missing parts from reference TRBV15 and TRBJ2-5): DAMVIQNPRYQVTQFGKPVTLSCSQTLNHNVMYWYQQKSSQAPKLLFHYYDKDFNNEADTPDNFQSRRPNTSFCFLDIRSPGLGDTAMYLCATSRDPGVGQETQYFGPGTRLLVL.

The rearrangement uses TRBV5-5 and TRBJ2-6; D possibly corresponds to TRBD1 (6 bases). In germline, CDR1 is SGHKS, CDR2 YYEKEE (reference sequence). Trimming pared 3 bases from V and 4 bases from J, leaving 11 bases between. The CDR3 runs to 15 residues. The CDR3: CASSSSGVGANVLTF. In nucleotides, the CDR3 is TGTGCCAGCAGCTCATCAGGGGTCGGGGCCAACGTCCTGACTTTC.

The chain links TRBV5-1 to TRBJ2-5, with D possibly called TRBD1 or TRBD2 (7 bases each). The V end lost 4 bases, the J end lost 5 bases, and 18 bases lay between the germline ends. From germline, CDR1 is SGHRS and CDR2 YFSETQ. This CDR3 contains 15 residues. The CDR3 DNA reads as TGCGCCAGCAGCAAGCGGGACAGCTCGAGGGAGACCCAGTACTTC. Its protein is CASSKRDSSRETQYF.

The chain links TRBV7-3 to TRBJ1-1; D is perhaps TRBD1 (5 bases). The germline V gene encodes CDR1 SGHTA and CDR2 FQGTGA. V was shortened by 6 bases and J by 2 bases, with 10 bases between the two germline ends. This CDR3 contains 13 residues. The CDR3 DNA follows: TGTGCCAGCAGTGCTGACAGAAACACTGAAGCTTTCTTT. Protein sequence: CASSADRNTEAFF.

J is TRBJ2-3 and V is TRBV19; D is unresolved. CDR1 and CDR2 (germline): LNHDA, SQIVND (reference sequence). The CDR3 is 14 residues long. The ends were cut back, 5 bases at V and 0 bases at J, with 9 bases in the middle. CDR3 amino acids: CASSFRVSTDTQYF. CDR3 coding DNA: TGTGCCAGTAGTTTCAGAGTTAGCACAGATACGCAGTATTTT.